The rows below give T cell receptor beta chains drawn from one sample of a study of Tregs in tolerant kidney transplant recipients. Here immunoSEQ multiplex PCR was the method, and the copy in TCRdb shows in-frame clones only, minus some. The sample lists fewer than 95,000 clones, 80% to 95% occurring once. The material was CD4+ T cells from blood (PBMCs), obtained 12 months after the transplant. These receptors came from a human patient who received a combined kidney and bone marrow transplant. The graft donor may be the source of some T cells. The CDR3 runs from the conserved cysteine through the conserved F or W. D genes are given only for firm matches. Some rows mark clone size as missing; the rest say once, few, many or name a class of expanded clone.

V gene	D gene	J gene	clone size	CDR3 protein	CDR3 DNA
TRBV18	TRBD2	TRBJ2-7	-	CASSPLSGRGEQYF	TGTGCCAGCTCACCATTATCGGGGAGGGGCGAGCAGTACTTC
TRBV5-1	-	TRBJ2-1	-	CASSLTGPAPRRANHNEQFF	TGCGCCAGCAGCTTGACAGGTCCCGCTCCCAGGCGAGCGAACCACAATGAGCAGTTCTTC
TRBV11-3	TRBD1	TRBJ1-2	-	CASSRGQGDGYTF	TGTGCCAGCAGCAGAGGACAGGGGGATGGCTACACCTTC
TRBV12-5	TRBD2	TRBJ2-3	few	CASATLAESTDTQYF	TGTGCTAGTGCCACACTAGCGGAAAGCACAGATACGCAGTATTTT
TRBV28	TRBD2	TRBJ2-7	-	CASSQVTSGQYEQYF	TGTGCCAGCAGTCAAGTGACTAGCGGGCAGTACGAGCAGTACTTC
TRBV9	TRBD2	TRBJ2-5	-	CASSIQAGGRETQYF	TGTGCCAGCAGCATTCAAGCGGGGGGGCGAGAGACCCAGTACTTC
TRBV11-3	TRBD1	TRBJ2-1	-	CASSLGGGQGFDNEQFF	TGTGCCAGCAGCTTAGGAGGGGGACAGGGGTTTGACAATGAGCAGTTCTTC
TRBV10-3	-	TRBJ2-1	-	CAIEDPEVFYNEQFF	TGTGCCATCGAGGATCCGGAGGTTTTCTACAATGAGCAGTTCTTC
TRBV18	-	TRBJ2-6	-	CASSPEQAGANVLTF	TGTGCCAGCTCACCAGAACAGGCGGGGGCCAACGTCCTGACTTTC
TRBV10-3	-	TRBJ1-1	-	CAISESILAATRGTEAFF	TGTGCCATCAGTGAGTCTATATTAGCTGCCACCCGGGGCACTGAAGCTTTCTTT
TRBV18	-	TRBJ1-2	-	CASSPPGGYGYTF	TGTGCCAGCTCACCACCGGGGGGCTATGGCTACACCTTC
TRBV5-6	-	TRBJ2-7	-	CASKFGGANEQYF	TGTGCCAGCAAGTTTGGGGGCGCCAACGAGCAGTACTTC
TRBV7-2	-	TRBJ1-5	-	CASSFGGQPQHF	TGTGCCAGCAGCTTCGGGGGTCAGCCCCAGCATTTT
TRBV9	-	TRBJ2-7	-	CASSVGGAWSEQYF	TGTGCCAGCAGCGTAGGCGGGGCTTGGAGCGAGCAGTACTTC
TRBV9	TRBD1	TRBJ2-7	-	CASSVGSPTRDRGYEQYF	TGTGCCAGCAGCGTAGGGTCCCCCACCCGGGACAGGGGCTACGAGCAGTACTTC
TRBV5-4	-	TRBJ1-2	once	CASTRTPGRGGYTF	TGTGCCAGCACTCGAACTCCCGGGAGGGGGGGCTACACCTTC
TRBV19	-	TRBJ1-1	few	CASKEGRANTEAFF	TGTGCCTCCAAGGAGGGGAGGGCGAACACTGAAGCTTTCTTT
TRBV7-6	TRBD2	TRBJ2-7	-	CASSLAQGGSSYEQYF	TGTGCCAGCAGCTTAGCGCAGGGCGGGAGTTCCTACGAGCAGTACTTC
TRBV5-1	-	TRBJ2-5	-	CASFGRVAETQYF	TGCGCCAGCTTCGGCCGGGTGGCAGAGACCCAGTACTTC
TRBV5-1	TRBD2	TRBJ2-7	-	CASRTGTSGYEQYF	TGCGCCAGCAGAACCGGGACTAGCGGCTACGAGCAGTACTTC
TRBV5-4	TRBD2	TRBJ2-3	-	CASSSPGGQTDTQYF	TGTGCCAGCAGCTCCCCGGGGGGGCAGACAGATACGCAGTATTTT
TRBV5-4	TRBD1	TRBJ2-7	-	CASSLLLYGTGAGEQYF	TGTGCCAGCAGCTTGTTGCTCTACGGGACAGGGGCCGGGGAGCAGTACTTC
TRBV18	TRBD2	TRBJ2-1	-	CASSRGLAGDNEQFF	TGTGCCAGCTCACGGGGACTAGCGGGAGACAATGAGCAGTTCTTC
TRBV15	-	TRBJ2-5	-	CATSRDSRGVGWTQYF	TGTGCCACCAGCAGAGATTCCAGGGGAGTGGGTTGGACCCAGTACTTC
TRBV11-3	TRBD1	TRBJ2-2	-	CASSLAGQGHTGELFF	TGTGCCAGCAGCTTAGCGGGACAGGGGCACACCGGGGAGCTGTTTTTT
TRBV11-3	TRBD2	TRBJ2-7	-	CASSSRGLAISSYEQYF	TGTGCCAGCTCATCGCGGGGACTAGCGATTAGCTCCTACGAGCAGTACTTC
TRBV5-1	TRBD2	TRBJ2-2	-	CASSLNSGSHMTRELFF	TGCGCCAGCAGCTTGAATAGCGGGTCCCATATGACCCGGGAGCTGTTTTTT
TRBV7-9	-	TRBJ2-3	-	CASSLSISTDTQYF	TGTGCCAGCAGCTTATCAATCAGCACAGATACGCAGTATTTT
TRBV7-2	-	TRBJ1-2	-	CASSFLQGNYGYTF	TGTGCCAGCAGCTTTCTACAGGGAAACTATGGCTACACCTTC
TRBV13	-	TRBJ1-6	-	CASSSTAGVVSPLHF	TGTGCCAGCAGCTCGACGGCAGGGGTTGTTTCACCCCTCCACTTT
TRBV2	TRBD2	TRBJ2-3	once	CASSVNGGGIDTQYF	TGTGCCAGCAGTGTTAATGGGGGGGGAATAGATACGCAGTATTTT
TRBV7-2	-	TRBJ2-5	-	CASSLPGRPTRTQYF	TGTGCCAGCAGCCTTCCGGGACGACCGACTAGGACCCAGTACTTC
TRBV28	-	TRBJ2-1	once	CASSIRMGAGRDEQFF	TGTGCCAGCAGTATTCGTATGGGGGCAGGGAGGGATGAGCAGTTCTTC
TRBV7-9	-	TRBJ1-2	-	CASSRAIGVPLVYGYTF	TGTGCCAGCAGTCGAGCCATCGGGGTGCCTCTCGTCTACGGCTACACCTTC
TRBV6-6	-	TRBJ2-7	-	CASSYPSGTQTYEQYF	TGTGCCAGCAGTTATCCCTCCGGGACACAGACCTACGAGCAGTACTTC
TRBV27	TRBD2	TRBJ2-3	-	CASTRLAGGTDTQYF	TGTGCCAGCACAAGGCTAGCGGGGGGCACAGATACGCAGTATTTT
TRBV27	-	TRBJ1-1	-	CASRLDRLNTEAFF	TGTGCCAGCCGCTTGGACAGACTGAACACTGAAGCTTTCTTT
TRBV29-1	TRBD1	TRBJ2-1	-	CSAARAGGSYNEQFF	TGCAGCGCCGCGAGGGCAGGGGGCTCCTACAATGAGCAGTTCTTC
TRBV5-1	-	TRBJ2-3	once	CASSGSKSTDTQYF	TGCGCCAGCAGCGGGAGCAAGAGCACAGATACGCAGTATTTT
TRBV7-9	TRBD2	TRBJ2-1	-	CASSRRGGESSYNEQFF	TGTGCCAGCAGCCGCCGGGGGGGAGAAAGCTCCTACAATGAGCAGTTCTTC
TRBV7-9	-	TRBJ1-3	-	CASSGQTEAAVGNTIYF	TGTGCCAGCAGCGGACAGACAGAAGCGGCGGTTGGAAACACCATATATTTT
TRBV4-2	TRBD1	TRBJ1-5	-	CASSPDRDPVGQPQHF	TGTGCCAGCAGCCCGGACAGGGACCCTGTTGGTCAGCCCCAGCATTTT
TRBV2	-	TRBJ2-5	-	CASSDASPETQYF	TGCGCCAGCAGTGACGCTAGTCCGGAGACCCAGTACTTC
TRBV5-1	TRBD2	TRBJ2-1	-	CASSLAGGLAGGREQFF	TGCGCCAGCAGCTTGGCCGGCGGACTAGCGGGGGGGCGAGAGCAGTTCTTC
TRBV5-1	TRBD2	TRBJ2-1	-	CASSWRLASGGLSSYNEQFF	TGCGCCAGCAGCTGGCGACTAGCTAGCGGGGGGTTAAGCTCCTACAATGAGCAGTTCTTC
TRBV14	TRBD2	TRBJ2-7	-	CASSPRASGRSYEQYF	TGTGCCAGCAGCCCCCGCGCTAGCGGGAGGAGTTACGAGCAGTACTTC
TRBV4-1	-	TRBJ2-2	-	CASSHDGGSGELFF	TGCGCCAGCAGCCACGACGGGGGATCCGGGGAGCTGTTTTTT
TRBV18	-	TRBJ1-5	-	CASSPQVSENQPQHF	TGTGCCAGCTCACCACAGGTGTCGGAGAATCAGCCCCAGCATTTT
TRBV19	-	TRBJ2-1	-	CASSPDRTGEQFF	TGTGCCAGTAGTCCGGACAGAACGGGTGAGCAGTTCTTC
TRBV7-6	-	TRBJ2-7	-	CASSSPTVGAEQYF	TGTGCCAGCAGCTCGCCCACGGTCGGAGCAGAGCAGTACTTC
TRBV18	TRBD2	TRBJ2-3	-	CASSPRGGGSTDTQYF	TGTGCCAGCTCACCCCGTGGGGGGGGAAGCACAGATACGCAGTATTTT
TRBV6-1	-	TRBJ2-7	-	CASSEIGKGNYEQYF	TGTGCCAGCAGTGAGATAGGCAAGGGGAATTACGAGCAGTACTTC
TRBV5-1	-	TRBJ1-3	-	CASSLGPPAGGGNTIYF	TGCGCCAGCAGCTTGGGGCCCCCCGCCGGAGGTGGAAACACCATATATTTT
TRBV5-1	-	TRBJ2-2	-	CASSSAGPNTGELFF	TGCGCCAGCAGCTCCGCAGGCCCGAACACCGGGGAGCTGTTTTTT
TRBV5-6	-	TRBJ1-3	-	CASRSQRGGNTIYF	TGTGCCAGCAGGTCACAGAGGGGGGGAAACACCATATATTTT
TRBV4-2	TRBD1	TRBJ1-2	-	CASTPEATGVNYGYTF	TGTGCCAGCACCCCCGAGGCAACAGGGGTGAACTATGGCTACACCTTC
TRBV6-5	-	TRBJ2-1	-	CASRDSREQFF	TGTGCCAGCAGGGACAGTCGTGAGCAGTTCTTC
TRBV4-2	TRBD2	TRBJ2-1	-	CASSQEHTSGGAMNEQFF	TGTGCCAGCAGCCAAGAACATACTAGCGGGGGGGCAATGAATGAGCAGTTCTTC
TRBV4-1	TRBD2	TRBJ2-7	-	CASTRLAGGAYEQYF	TGCGCCAGCACCAGACTAGCGGGGGGAGCTTACGAGCAGTACTTC
TRBV4-3	-	TRBJ2-5	-	CASSQVKGGPQETQYF	TGCGCCAGCAGCCAAGTTAAGGGGGGGCCACAAGAGACCCAGTACTTC